This TCR beta chain is drawn from a study of cytomegalovirus exposure and HLA in healthy donors. Study context: Early released data comprised around 79 million unique TCRs from HLA-typed donors.

The CDR3 loop spans 14 amino acids. V lost 7 bases and J lost 4; bases outside the gene matches: 8. In germline, CDR1 is MDHEN, CDR2 SYDVKM. Healthy bone marrow donors made up the donors. Both 60 Vbeta primers and 13 Jbeta primers went into the PCR. Assay used: immunoSEQ multiplex PCR; TCRdb lists only in-frame clones, some missing. The sample carries 170,000 or so clones, around 80% recorded once. The sample consisted of PBMCs. The receptor was derived from a man aged 50-60 years in good health and CMV-seropositive. The chain combines TRBV28 with TRBJ2-5, with 8 bases that match TRBD2. CDR3 sequence reads: CASTRSGMGETQYF. CDR3 DNA sequence: TGTGCCAGCACCCGTAGCGGGATGGGAGAGACCCAGTACTTC. The whole variable domain, remainder taken from reference TRBV28 and TRBJ2-5, is DVKVTQSSRYLVKRTGEKVFLECVQDMDHENMFWYRQDPGLGLRLIYFSYDVKMKEKGDIPEGYSVSREKKERFSLILESASTNQTSMYLCASTRSGMGETQYFGPGTRLLVL.